A selection of T cell receptor beta chains follows, all from one sample in a study of T-cell reconstitution after alpha-beta-depleted transplantation in children. TCRdb processed the PCR reads anew with MiXCR; each CDR3 protein has one entry. The sample comprises 230,000 or so distinct CDR3 sequences, more than 7.5% of which are singletons, and about 4.9% rests with the top ten. The sequences come from PBMCs from the stem cell graft donor, collected from the stem cell graft. The origin of the receptors is a human donor who donated a stem cell graft to a child with SCID. The CDR3 runs from the conserved cysteine through the conserved F or W. The D gene is left open where the match is weak. Only part of the rows carry a size: once, few, many, or a class if the clone is expanded.

v_call	d_call	clone_size	j_call	cdr3_aa	cdr3_nt
TRBV6-6	.	many	TRBJ1-5	CASSYLGQPQHF	TGTGCCAGCAGTTACCTCGGTCAGCCCCAGCATTTT
TRBV28	TRBD2	many	TRBJ2-2	CASSLKGRGVAGSTGELFF	TGTGCCAGCAGTTTGAAGGGGAGGGGAGTAGCGGGGAGCACCGGGGAGCTGTTTTTT
TRBV20-1	TRBD1	many	TRBJ1-1	CSAGKDRMNTEAFF	TGCAGTGCTGGTAAGGACAGGATGAACACTGAAGCTTTCTTT
TRBV18	.	once	TRBJ1-5	CASSPAGSGYQPQHF	TGTGCCAGCTCACCGGCAGGGTCGGGTTATCAGCCCCAGCATTTT
TRBV12-3/TRBV12-4	TRBD1	many	TRBJ1-2	CASRMDRTLYGYTF	TGTGCCAGCAGGATGGACAGGACCCTCTATGGCTACACCTTC
TRBV15	.	many	TRBJ2-2	CATSRTATGGELFF	TGTGCCACCAGCAGAACGGCAACGGGCGGGGAGCTGTTTTTT
TRBV6-1	.	many	TRBJ2-3	CASSEAAGHTDTQYF	TGTGCCAGCAGTGAAGCGGCAGGACACACAGATACGCAGTATTTT
TRBV5-1	.	once	TRBJ2-1	CTSINGLYNEQFF	TGCACCAGCATCAATGGACTCTACAATGAGCAGTTCTTC
TRBV6-5	.	many	TRBJ1-6	CASSYERTQGYSPLHF	TGTGCCAGCAGTTACGAGCGAACACAAGGGTATTCACCCCTCCACTTT
TRBV7-2	TRBD1	many	TRBJ1-1	CASSLDRGSLSPFF	TGTGCCAGCAGCTTAGACAGGGGGTCTCTATCCCCTTTCTTT
TRBV6-1	.	.	TRBJ2-1	CASSEVRQGSYNGQFF	TGTGCCAGCAGTGAAGTTCGCCAGGGGTCCTACAATGGGCAGTTTTTC
TRBV7-6	.	many	TRBJ2-7	CASSRGPRDGSSYEQYF	TGTGCCAGCAGCAGGGGCCCCCGGGACGGAAGCTCCTACGAGCAGTACTTC
TRBV18	.	.	TRBJ1-1	CASSPRQIGTEAFF	TGTGCCAGCTCACCTCGACAGATAGGCACTGAAGCTTTCTTT
TRBV29-1	TRBD1	many	TRBJ2-7	CSVTSTGGGWYEQYF	TGCAGCGTGACCTCTACAGGGGGAGGTTGGTACGAGCAGTACTTC